The rows below give T cell receptor beta chains drawn from one sample of a study of T cell responses to AZD1222 COVID-19 vaccine. Profiling relied on immunoSEQ multiplex PCR, and the TCRdb table lists in-frame clones only, not all of them. Among about 93,000 clones listed, approximately 86% were seen once. This material consisted of peripheral blood, taken on day 0 of AZD1222 vaccination. The receptors here all came from an adult in good health. Both conserved end residues are part of each CDR3. A D gene is named only where the DNA matches it firmly. Clone sizes are given selectively: once, few, many, or a class where the clone is expanded.

size: -
J: TRBJ2-3
length: 19
D: TRBD2
V: TRBV5-1
CDR3: CASSLDPSGVAPAADTQYF
DNA: TGCGCCAGCAGCTTGGACCCTAGCGGGGTAGCCCCTGCTGCAGATACGCAGTATTTT

size: -
J: TRBJ1-2
length: 11
D: -
V: TRBV30
CDR3: CAWSLGRLVTF
DNA: TGTGCCTGGAGTCTAGGGAGGCTCGTCACCTTC

size: -
J: TRBJ2-5
length: 12
D: -
V: TRBV6-5
CDR3: CASSDSGETQYF
DNA: TGTGCCAGCAGCGACAGTGGAGAGACCCAGTACTTC

size: few
J: TRBJ1-3
length: 13
D: -
V: TRBV15
CDR3: CATSSVSGNTIYF
DNA: TGTGCCACCAGCTCAGTATCAGGAAACACCATATATTTT

size: -
J: TRBJ1-4
length: 15
D: -
V: TRBV6-1
CDR3: CASSEAGSTNEKLFF
DNA: TGTGCCAGCAGTGAAGCTGGGTCAACTAATGAAAAACTGTTTTTT

size: -
J: TRBJ2-1
length: 15
D: TRBD2
V: TRBV27
CDR3: CASRTSGVVYNEQFF
DNA: TGTGCCAGCAGAACCAGCGGGGTGGTCTACAATGAGCAGTTCTTC

size: -
J: TRBJ2-7
length: 16
D: TRBD2
V: TRBV27
CDR3: CASSSGLAGPSYEQYF
DNA: TGTGCCAGCAGTTCAGGACTAGCGGGACCTTCCTACGAGCAGTACTTC

size: once
J: TRBJ2-3
length: 17
D: TRBD2
V: TRBV7-2
CDR3: CASSVARSGSGADTQYF
DNA: TGTGCCAGCAGCGTAGCGCGGAGCGGGAGCGGGGCGGATACGCAGTATTTT

size: -
J: TRBJ2-2
length: 16
D: TRBD2
V: TRBV5-1
CDR3: CASSVGLAGGDGELFF
DNA: TGCGCCAGCAGCGTCGGACTAGCGGGAGGGGACGGGGAGCTGTTTTTT

size: -
J: TRBJ1-1
length: 15
D: -
V: TRBV4-2
CDR3: CASSQEATLNTEAFF
DNA: TGTGCCAGCAGCCAAGAAGCGACACTGAACACTGAAGCTTTCTTT